Given below is one T cell receptor beta chain in context. Its antigen is currently unknown. The sample belongs to a study of a mutant IDH1 vaccine in newly diagnosed glioma. For the study at large: Before enrollment, patients got radiotherapy alone, temozolomide alone, or mostly the combination.

The time point: week 35, safety follow-up. Vaccine doses each comprised 300 ug of mutant IDH1 20-mer peptide, with topical imiquimod. CDR3 length equals 15 residues. V was trimmed by 2 bases and J by 4 bases, leaving 14 bases between them. Germline lookup yields CDR1 KGHSH and CDR2 LQKENI. Assay: immunoSEQ multiplex PCR; the TCRdb copy retains only in-frame clones and omits some. This table has about 68,000 clones, roughly 84% appearing once. General study points: Pseudoprogression seemed unlinked to shifts in top peripheral T cell clonotypes.

The V and J genes are TRBV18 and TRBJ1-1, with D perhaps matching TRBD1 (6 bases). This specimen was PBMCs, taken from a glioma patient whose treatment included an IDH1 peptide vaccine. This TCR was recovered from a man younger than 30 with glioma. The CDR3 coding sequence is TGTGCCAGCTCACCATTGGGGGTAGGGGGCACTGAAGCTTTCTTT. This sequence encodes CASSPLGVGGTEAFF.